The 7 T cell receptor beta chains reported below all come from one sample, sequenced in a study of cytomegalovirus exposure and HLA in healthy donors. Vbeta (60) and Jbeta (13) primers were used in the PCR. The data were produced by immunoSEQ multiplex PCR, yet TCRdb's version contains in-frame clones alone and is incomplete. The sample lists 85,000 to 100,000 clones; 69% were seen once. Sequencing used PBMCs. Source of these receptors: a man aged 45 to 65 in good health and CMV-seronegative.

In regard to this clone: At one boundary the junction diverges from the germline segment, which might be a read error. V is TRBV7-2 and J is TRBJ1-1; D call uncertain. The CDR3 has 11 residues. CDR1 and CDR2 (germline): SGHTA, FQGNSA. The CDR3 DNA sequence: TGTGCCAGCAGCTTAATGGGCAGGCCCGACTTT. It codes for CASSLMGRPDF.

In this sample, this clone turned up once. The chain employs TRBV30 and TRBJ1-1; 7 positions match TRBD1. V trimming: 0 bases; J trimming: 8 bases; junction bases outside the gene matches: 12. Germline V gene data show CDR1 as GTSNPN and CDR2 as SVGIG (reference sequence). The CDR3 length is 15 residues. The CDR3 DNA sequence: TGTGCCTGGAGTGTCGAGGGAAGGGGACAGAGGGAAGCTTTCTTT. Translating gives CAWSVEGRGQREAFF.

This chain links TRBV7-3 with TRBJ2-2; 11 positions agree with TRBD2. The CDR3 extends over 16 amino acids. Trimming took 5 bases from V and 4 from J; bases not matched to a gene: 6. CDR1 is SGHTA and CDR2 is FQGTGA in the germline V gene. DNA for the CDR3: TGTGCCAGCAGCCGTCTAGCGGGAGGCCGCACCGGGGAGCTGTTTTTT. It encodes CASSRLAGGRTGELFF.

This clone was found once. The chain combines TRBV5-1 with TRBJ2-3; 7 bases map to TRBD2. CDR3 size: 15 residues. The V and J ends lost 4 bases and 4 bases, in that order; junction bases with no gene match: 9. The germline V gene encodes CDR1 SGHRS and CDR2 YFSETQ. CDR3 residues: CASSPGDYFADTQYF. The CDR3 nucleotides are TGCGCCAGCAGCCCCGGGGACTATTTTGCAGATACGCAGTATTTT.

V is TRBV21-1 and J is TRBJ2-7; TRBD2, the D gene given by the table, was not confirmed from the DNA. TRBV21-1 is noted as a pseudogene. The CDR3 covers 16 residues. CDR3 DNA: TGTGCCAGCAGCAAAAATACAGGAGGGGAAACCTACGAGCAGTACTTC. As protein: CASSKNTGGETYEQYF.

This rearrangement joins TRBV5-3 to TRBJ2-7; possible D gene TRBD2, 6 bases. TRBV5-3 is placed among ORFs of uncertain function. V lost 5 bases, J lost 3 bases, and 9 bases lay in between. This CDR3 spans 12 amino acids. DNA of the CDR3: TGTGCCAGAAGTGGTAGCGGCTACGAGCAGTACGTC. This encodes CARSGSGYEQYV.

J is TRBJ2-7 and V is TRBV7-2; 7 bases match TRBD2. In germline, CDR1 is SGHTA, CDR2 FQGNSA. The CDR3 is 15 residues long. The J segment lost 0 bases and the V segment lost 4 bases, leaving 6 bases of the junction unmatched. Here the CDR3 DNA reads TGTGCCAGCAGCTCCACGAGCGGGGCCTCCTACGAGCAGTACTTC. It codes for CASSSTSGASYEQYF.